These 15 T cell receptor beta chains share one sample of origin, sequenced in a study of T-cell reconstitution after alpha-beta-depleted transplantation in children. Study results and limitations: T-cell counts and diversity at one year post-transplant came mainly from newly produced T cells.

These receptors are not linked to any known antigen. For TCRbeta, the library was prepared with unique molecular identifiers. TCRdb processed the PCR reads anew with MiXCR; each CDR3 protein has one entry. The sample yields about 300,000 distinct CDR3 sequences, less than 9.5% seen once. The specimen was peripheral blood, collected 360 days after TCRalphabeta/CD19-depleted stem cell transplant. These receptors were collected from a female patient aged 2 to 10 who had a stem cell transplant for Fanconi anemia, so the T cells may come from the graft donor.

The sample holds many counts of this clonotype. The genes are TRBV29-1 and TRBJ2-1, with TRBD2 matching 7 bases. The CDR3 extends over 13 amino acids. Germline CDR1 reads SQVTM; CDR2 reads ANQGSEA. V was clipped by 5 bases and J by 0 bases; unmatched bases: 1. CDR3 protein: CSVRGGSYNEQFF. In DNA form, the CDR3 reads TGCAGCGTTCGCGGGGGCTCCTACAATGAGCAGTTCTTC.

This rearrangement joins TRBV27 to TRBJ2-2, with D perhaps matching TRBD1 (6 bases). V lost 8 bases and J 2 bases, leaving 12 bases between the germline ends. Per the germline V gene, CDR1 is MNHEY and CDR2 is SMNVEV (reference sequence). The CDR3 has 14 residues. CDR3 coding DNA: TGTGCCAGCCGACCAGGGACAAACACCGGGGAGCTGTTTTTT. Translated: CASRPGTNTGELFF.

The CDR3 DNA reads TGCGCCAGCACCCCAATTTTCGGACAGGGAAACACCGGGGAGCTGTTTTTT. Amino acid sequence: CASTPIFGQGNTGELFF. The V call is TRBV10-2, the J call TRBJ2-2; TRBD1 agrees at 8 bases. The length of the CDR3 is 17 residues. CDR1 and CDR2 (germline): WSHSY, SAAADI. The V segment lost 7 bases and the J segment 2 bases; nucleotides outside the gene matches: 12.

This clonotype showed up just once. J is TRBJ2-1 and V is TRBV2; possibly TRBD1 for D (6 bases). Deletions cut 7 bases from V and 0 bases from J, with 16 bases between. The CDR3 has 16 residues. Germline CDR1 and CDR2: SNHLY and FYNNEI. The CDR3 here is CASTDGTFISYNEQFF. CDR3 coding DNA: TGTGCCAGCACCGATGGGACATTCATCTCCTACAATGAGCAGTTCTTC.

There are a few counts of this clonotype. This chain uses TRBV11-2 with TRBJ2-1; D is ambiguous. Looked up from germline, CDR1 is SGHAT and CDR2 is FQNNGV. V lost 5 bases, J lost 3 bases, and 11 bases lay in between. The CDR3 is 14 residues long. Here the CDR3 DNA reads TGTGCCAGCAGCGCCTCCCTGAACTACAATGAGCAGTTCTTC. This gives the protein CASSASLNYNEQFF.

The chain combines TRBV28 with TRBJ1-2; 10 nucleotides agree with TRBD1. Per the germline V gene, CDR1 is MDHEN and CDR2 is SYDVKM. The CDR3 extends over 14 amino acids. V lost 9 bases, J lost 4 bases, and 8 bases stayed unmatched. CDR3 sequence reads: CASRTGGEFYGYTF. In DNA, the CDR3 is TGTGCCAGTCGGACAGGGGGAGAATTCTATGGCTACACCTTC.

This clonotype was observed many times. The chain couples TRBV7-9 to TRBJ1-1; D not resolved. The CDR3 is made up of 13 amino acids. Trimming pared 5 bases from V and 9 bases from J, leaving 16 bases between. Germline CDR1 and CDR2: SEHNR and FQNEAQ (reference sequence). For the CDR3, the DNA is TGTGCCAGCAGCCCGGTAGTTATTAACCAAGCTTTCTTT. Translating gives CASSPVVINQAFF.

This clonotype was recorded at least ten times. The rearrangement links TRBV4-2 to TRBJ2-2; D remains unclear. Trimming removed 1 base from V and 3 bases from J, with 6 bases in between. This CDR3 contains 14 residues. The germline V gene has CDR1 LGHNA and CDR2 YNFKEQ. CDR3 nucleotide sequence: TGTGCCAGCAGCCAAGTCCTTTACACCGGGGAGCTGTTTTTT. It translates to CASSQVLYTGELFF.

This chain joins TRBV21-1 and TRBJ2-1; the listed D gene, TRBD1, was not tested against the DNA. TRBV21-1 is labeled a pseudogene. This CDR3 region has 17 residues. The DNA for the CDR3 is TGTGCCAGCAGCAAAGGCAGAAGACAGGTCCCCTACAATGAGCAGTTCTTC. Residues: CASSKGRRQVPYNEQFF.

This clonotype was counted at least ten times. The chain is built from TRBV15 and TRBJ1-5; 9 nucleotides match TRBD1. Germline V gives CDR1 LNHNV, CDR2 YYDKDF (reference sequence). Losses at the gene ends were 0 bases for V and 5 bases for J; bases not matched to a gene: 8. This CDR3 has 17 amino acids. The CDR3 DNA is TGTGCCACCAGCAGAGATTACCTGGGGACAGGGTATCAGCCCCAGCATTTT. Protein product: CATSRDYLGTGYQPQHF.

This clonotype was detected only a few times. The J gene is TRBJ1-2, the V gene TRBV7-2; no definite D call. The CDR3 loop spans 13 amino acids. The germline CDR1 and CDR2 sequences are SGHTA and FQGNSA. V gave up 3 bases and J gave up 4 bases, with 9 bases separating them. This CDR3 is CASSLTVPYGYTF. The DNA for the CDR3 is TGTGCCAGCAGCTTGACGGTCCCCTATGGCTACACCTTC. The full variable domain, rest sourced from reference TRBV7-2 and TRBJ1-2, is GAGVSQSPSNKVTEKGKDVELRCDPISGHTALYWYRQSLGQGLEFLIYFQGNSAPDKSGLPSDRFSAERTGGSVSTLTIQRTQQEDSAVYLCASSLTVPYGYTFGSGTRLTVV.

This clonotype was detected many times. This chain connects TRBV3-1 to TRBJ2-1; D possibly corresponds to TRBD1 (6 bases). In germline, CDR1 is LGHDT, CDR2 YNNKEL (reference sequence). V lost 6 bases and J lost 8, with 14 bases in between. The CDR3 length is 13 residues. CDR3 amino acids: CASRLTGRDEQFF. DNA of the CDR3: TGTGCCAGCAGGTTAACAGGGCGCGATGAGCAGTTCTTC.

Many counts were recorded for this clonotype. The chain uses TRBV10-3 and TRBJ2-1; 7 bases line up with TRBD1. CDR1 ENHRY and CDR2 SYGVKD come from the germline V gene. V gave up 6 bases and J gave up 5 bases; unmatched junction bases: 4. The CDR3 sequence is 13 residues long. The CDR3 bases are TGTGCCATCAGGGGGACAGACCACAATGAGCAGTTCTTC. Encoded protein: CAIRGTDHNEQFF.

This clonotype was observed a few times. The rearrangement joins TRBV7-8 to TRBJ1-4; D gene uncertain. The CDR3 is 15 residues long. Germline CDR1 is SGHVS and CDR2 is FQNEAQ. Trimming cost V 5 bases and J 8 bases, with 18 bases left between them. The CDR3 is CASSPARSRPEKLFF. In nucleotides, the CDR3 is TGTGCCAGCAGCCCTGCTAGGTCGAGGCCCGAAAAACTGTTTTTT.

The sample holds many counts of this clonotype. V and J are TRBV12-3 or TRBV12-4 and TRBJ2-5, with 7 bases matching TRBD2. Trimming cost V 3 bases and J 5 bases; bases outside gene matches: 6. CDR3 length equals 14 residues. CDR3 DNA: TGTGCCAGCAGTTTTCTGGGGAGGGAGGAGACCCAGTACTTC. Its protein is CASSFLGREETQYF.